What follows is one TCR beta chain and its context. The record originates from a study of blood T cell repertoires in COVID-19. Study at large: Samples of COVID-19 (acute and convalescent) were obtained from the United States, Italy and Spain. T cells, B-cell-depleted T cells, or PBMCs supplied cDNA or gDNA.

V lost 7 bases and J lost 1, with 8 bases in between. Germline CDR1 and CDR2: LNHDA and SQIVND (reference sequence). The length of the CDR3 is 14 residues. Authors' processing steps: Scientists estimated how many nucleated cells there were by amplifying reference gene primers. Sequencing used immunoSEQ multiplex PCR; TCRdb keeps in-frame clones, though not all of them. From that table come the V and J calls and clone size; the DNA was used to work out D and trimming. The table has 300,000 to 400,000 clones, around 88% seen once. The chain combines TRBV19 with TRBJ2-6; unclear D gene. The clonotype was recovered from an older woman with COVID-19, enrolled during active disease. Sequenced: peripheral blood. CDR3 coding DNA: TGTGCCAGTATCTCACATTCTGGGGCCAACGTCCTGACTTTC. Translated: CASISHSGANVLTF.